The rows below give T cell receptor beta chains drawn from one sample of a study of identical twins. MiXCR was run by TCRdb on the 5' RACE reads, yielding one entry per CDR3 protein. The sample holds 450,000 to 650,000 distinct CDR3 sequences, 12% to 15% seen once. The sample was also reused in another study, on yellow fever vaccine responses in identical twins.

What was sequenced was CD4+ T cells sorted from blood. The receptor source for this set is a woman between 18 and 29 years old in good health. Each CDR3 is given with its conserved first and last residue. The order of the fields is D gene, J gene, clone size, V gene, CDR3 protein, CDR3 DNA. A D gene is named only where the DNA matches it firmly. Some rows have no size entry. The others give once, few or many, or a class for an expanded clone.

-	TRBJ2-7	-	TRBV2	CASSLDGTSSYEQYF	TGTGCCAGCAGCCTTGATGGGACTTCGTCCTACGAGCAGTACTTC
TRBD2	TRBJ2-1	few	TRBV4-1	CASSHHILAGGGNEQFF	TGCGCCAGCAGCCACCATATTCTAGCGGGAGGTGGGAATGAGCAGTTCTTC
TRBD2	TRBJ2-1	-	TRBV19	CASTRSGGSRLADYNEQFF	TGTGCCAGTACCAGATCGGGGGGATCTAGACTAGCGGACTACAATGAGCAGTTCTTC
-	TRBJ1-1	-	TRBV20-1	CSASARISEAFF	TGCAGTGCTAGTGCCCGGATTTCTGAAGCTTTCTTT
TRBD1	TRBJ2-7	-	TRBV7-8	CASSLERGRDRGYEQYF	TGTGCCAGCAGCTTAGAACGGGGTCGGGACAGGGGATACGAGCAGTACTTC
TRBD1	TRBJ2-1	few	TRBV4-2	CASSPGQGADNEQFF	TGTGCCAGCAGCCCGGGACAGGGGGCCGACAATGAGCAGTTCTTC
-	TRBJ2-2	-	TRBV5-1	CASSLGGPEELFF	TGCGCCAGCAGCTTGGGCGGACCCGAGGAGCTGTTTTTT
-	TRBJ2-5	few	TRBV5-1	CASMGAGQETQYF	TGCGCCAGCATGGGGGCAGGTCAAGAGACCCAGTACTTC
TRBD2	TRBJ2-1	-	TRBV6-1	CASKKTSGGHNEQFF	TGTGCCAGCAAAAAAACTAGCGGGGGGCACAATGAGCAGTTCTTC
-	TRBJ2-3	-	TRBV12-3/TRBV12-4	CASTLDSNPTDTQYF	TGTGCCAGCACGCTGGACAGTAACCCGACGGATACGCAGTATTTT
TRBD1	TRBJ1-2	-	TRBV12-3/TRBV12-4	CASSLETGGLSYGYTF	TGTGCCAGCAGTTTAGAAACAGGGGGCCTTAGCTATGGCTACACCTTC
-	TRBJ2-4	-	TRBV11-2	CASSSIAGSAAKNIQYF	TGTGCCAGCAGCTCCATCGCGGGGTCGGCGGCCAAAAACATTCAGTACTTC
TRBD1	TRBJ1-2	few	TRBV12-3/TRBV12-4	CASIGQGYGYTF	TGTGCCAGTATAGGACAGGGATATGGCTACACCTTC
TRBD1	TRBJ2-4	-	TRBV11-2	CASRSIRGQVAKNIQYF	TGTGCCAGCAGGTCCATCAGGGGGCAAGTTGCCAAAAACATTCAGTACTTC
-	TRBJ2-5	few	TRBV5-1	CASSLRQEETQYF	TGCGCCAGCAGCTTGAGGCAGGAAGAGACCCAGTACTTC
TRBD2	TRBJ2-1	-	TRBV28	CASSFFLTSGTSGNEQFF	TGTGCCAGCAGTTTTTTTTTAACTTCAGGGACTAGCGGCAATGAGCAGTTCTTC
-	TRBJ1-2	few	TRBV6-1	CASSQGFRGGYTF	TGTGCCAGCAGCCAAGGTTTCAGAGGGGGCTACACCTTC
-	TRBJ1-5	-	TRBV7-8	CASSLNTGYQPQHF	TGTGCCAGCAGTCTAAATACAGGGTATCAGCCCCAGCATTTT
TRBD1	TRBJ2-1	few	TRBV12-3/TRBV12-4	CASSFRGGSREQFF	TGTGCCAGCAGTTTCCGAGGGGGCTCGCGTGAGCAGTTCTTC
TRBD1	TRBJ2-3	-	TRBV5-1	CASSLDRGRDTQYF	TGCGCCAGCAGCTTGGACAGGGGGCGGGATACGCAGTATTTT
-	TRBJ1-1	many	TRBV20-1	CSASFAGMNTEAFF	TGCAGTGCTAGTTTCGCGGGGATGAACACTGAAGCTTTCTTT
TRBD2	TRBJ2-3	-	TRBV20-1	CSASRTSGAIKRTDTQYF	TGCAGTGCCTCCAGGACTAGCGGGGCCATAAAACGCACAGATACGCAGTATTTT
-	TRBJ1-5	-	TRBV20-1	CSARSPNQPQHF	TGCAGTGCTAGGTCTCCCAATCAGCCCCAGCATTTT
-	TRBJ2-5	many	TRBV3-1	CASSLRGQETQYF	TGTGCCAGCAGTTTAAGGGGCCAAGAGACCCAGTACTTC
-	TRBJ2-3	-	TRBV10-3	CAISDTRVADTQYF	TGTGCCATCAGCGACACTAGGGTCGCGGATACGCAGTATTTT
TRBD2	TRBJ2-1	-	TRBV27	CASSLSKLAGSGEQFF	TGTGCCAGCAGTTTATCGAAACTAGCGGGTTCGGGGGAGCAGTTCTTC
-	TRBJ1-1	few	TRBV11-2	CASTPGGGPNTEAFF	TGTGCCAGCACCCCCGGTGGGGGGCCAAACACTGAAGCTTTCTTT
-	TRBJ2-3	few	TRBV14	CASSRFPGASTDTQYF	TGTGCCAGCAGCCGTTTCCCGGGAGCTAGCACAGATACGCAGTATTTT
TRBD2	TRBJ2-1	few	TRBV20-1	CSARQRTSGSNEQFF	TGCAGTGCTAGACAAAGGACTAGCGGGAGCAATGAGCAGTTCTTC
-	TRBJ1-6	-	TRBV2	CASSPDKGSYNSPLHF	TGTGCCAGCAGTCCCGACAAGGGCTCCTATAATTCACCCCTCCACTTT
TRBD2	TRBJ2-3	few	TRBV20-1	CSARGSSGNADTQYF	TGCAGTGCTAGAGGGTCTAGCGGGAATGCAGATACGCAGTATTTT
-	TRBJ2-6	few	TRBV29-1	CSVGIRGEHSGANVLTF	TGCAGCGTTGGCATTAGGGGAGAACACTCTGGGGCCAACGTCCTGACTTTC
-	TRBJ2-1	-	TRBV20-1	CCASEPTSKTSYNEQFF	TGCTGCGCTAGCGAACCTACTAGCAAGACTTCCTACAATGAGCAGTTCTTC
-	TRBJ2-7	-	TRBV19	CASKLGTKTYEQYF	TGTGCCAGTAAGTTAGGGACAAAAACCTACGAGCAGTACTTC
-	TRBJ2-3	-	TRBV19	CASSIDVSPTETDTQYF	TGTGCCAGTAGTATAGATGTTTCACCCACAGAGACAGATACGCAGTATTTT
-	TRBJ2-1	few	TRBV7-9	CASSFQTYNEQFF	TGTGCCAGCAGCTTCCAGACATACAATGAGCAGTTCTTC
-	TRBJ2-5	many	TRBV5-6	CASSEGTQETQYF	TGTGCCAGCAGCGAAGGGACTCAAGAGACCCAGTACTTC
-	TRBJ2-5	-	TRBV7-3	CASSEHGTSETQYF	TGTGCCAGCAGCGAACACGGGACCTCTGAAACCCAGTACTTC
-	TRBJ2-3	-	TRBV20-1	CSARRPTPPTDTQYF	TGCAGTGCTAGACGCCCCACCCCACCCACAGATACGCAGTATTTT
-	TRBJ1-1	-	TRBV3-1	CASSLQGKDTEAFF	TGTGCCAGCAGCCTTCAGGGAAAGGACACTGAAGCTTTCTTT
TRBD2	TRBJ2-1	few	TRBV29-1	CSVARGASGSSEQFF	TGCAGCGTTGCGCGGGGGGCTAGCGGGAGTTCTGAGCAGTTCTTC
-	TRBJ2-1	-	TRBV28	CASSLQIGEQFF	TGTGCCAGCAGTCTGCAAATCGGTGAGCAGTTCTTC
-	TRBJ1-2	-	TRBV5-1	CASSPSGENYGYTF	TGCGCCAGCAGCCCCTCTGGGGAGAACTATGGCTACACCTTC
-	TRBJ2-1	-	TRBV3-1	CASSQGVLRAPEQFF	TGTGCCTCCAGCCAAGGGGTCCTTCGGGCACCTGAGCAGTTCTTC